These 13 T cell receptor beta chains were all obtained from the same sample, sequenced in a study of identical twins. TCRdb re-derived calls from the 5' RACE reads in MiXCR, one entry per CDR3 protein. The sample has 510,000 or so distinct CDR3 sequences, approximately 16% seen once. This sample also belongs to another study, concerning yellow fever vaccine responses in identical twins.

Sequencing input: CD4+ T cells sorted from blood. The receptors derive from a woman younger than 35 in good health.

This clonotype was seen more than once but under ten times. J is TRBJ2-7 and V is TRBV5-5; D is unclear. V gave up 0 bases and J gave up 4 bases, with 8 bases separating them. Per germline, CDR1 SGHKS and CDR2 YYEKEE (reference sequence). The CDR3 is made up of 13 amino acids. The CDR3 DNA reads TGTGCCAGCAGCTTGGGCCTAGTTTACGAGCAGTACTTC. It specifies CASSLGLVYEQYF. The full variable domain, in which reference TRBV5-5 and TRBJ2-7 provide the parts outside the CDR3, is DAGVTQSPTHLIKTRGQQVTLRCSPISGHKSVSWYQQVLGQGPQFIFQYYEKEERGRGNFPDRFSARQFPNYSSELNVNALLLGDSALYLCASSLGLVYEQYFGPGTRLTVT.

This clonotype was found a few times. The CDR3 is CASSPEEGLYEQYF. Here the CDR3 DNA reads TGTGCCAGCAGTCCTGAAGAGGGACTCTACGAGCAGTACTTC. The V gene is TRBV12-3 or TRBV12-4, the J gene TRBJ2-7; D might be TRBD2 (6 bases). The CDR3 totals 14 residues. V was shortened by 5 bases and J by 3 bases, with 14 bases between the two germline ends.

This clonotype was recorded a few times. CDR3 DNA sequence: TGTGCCAGCAGCCCCCATGGCCCGCGGACTAGCGGACACAATGAGCAGTTCTTC. Translating it yields CASSPHGPRTSGHNEQFF. The genes are TRBV9 and TRBJ2-1; 10 bases are a match to TRBD2. This CDR3 is 18 amino acids long. Germline CDR1 is SGDLS and CDR2 is YYNGEE. V trimming: 4 bases; J trimming: 5 bases; junction bases outside the gene matches: 15.

This clonotype has more than one count but fewer than ten. The chain links TRBV7-3 to TRBJ2-3; D uncertain. Trimming left V 5 bases short and J 0 bases short, with 21 bases between. This CDR3 is 18 amino acids long. Germline V gene sequence: CDR1 SGHTA, CDR2 FQGTGA. The CDR3 DNA follows: TGTGCCAGCAGCCCCAGGCAGTTTTCCCCACTAAGCACAGATACGCAGTATTTT. Its protein product is CASSPRQFSPLSTDTQYF.

The gene calls are TRBV15 and TRBJ2-1, with no clear D. Trimming shortened V by 0 bases and J by 2 bases, and 11 bases separated the two germline ends. Germline-derived CDR1 and CDR2 are LNHNV and YYDKDF (reference sequence). The CDR3 has 16 residues. The CDR3: CATSRERSPAYNEQFF. The CDR3 nucleotides read TGTGCCACCAGCAGAGAACGGAGCCCCGCCTACAATGAGCAGTTCTTC.

The chain combines TRBV25-1 with TRBJ2-5, with D uncertain. This CDR3 comprises 15 residues. Per germline, CDR1 MGHDK and CDR2 SYGVNS. The V gene lost 1 base and the J gene lost 5 bases, with 14 bases spanning the gap. This chain's CDR3 is CASSESPSLKETQYF. The CDR3 region has the DNA TGTGCCAGCAGTGAATCCCCCTCTCTTAAGGAGACCCAGTACTTC.

This clonotype appeared a few times. The junction shows a germline mismatch at one end, possibly a read error. This chain connects TRBV3-1 to TRBJ2-1; D is ambiguous. The CDR3 contains 12 residues. The germline CDR1 and CDR2 sequences are LGHDT and YNNKEL (reference sequence). CDR3 bases: TGTGCCAGCAGCCAAGATCCCCCAAAATTGATCTTC. Translation: CASSQDPPKLIF.

This sequence joins TRBV3-1 and TRBJ1-4; D remains unclear. The CDR3 contains 15 residues. Trimming left V 4 bases short and J 8 bases short, with 17 bases between. Germline values: CDR1 LGHDT, CDR2 YNNKEL (reference sequence). The DNA of the CDR3 is TGTGCCAGCAGCCCGCGGAGGGCGGACTGGGAAAAACTGTTTTTT. Residues: CASSPRRADWEKLFF.

This clonotype was detected a few times. This chain uses TRBV5-6 with TRBJ2-7, with D hard to call. CDR1 and CDR2 from the germline V gene are SGHDT and YYEEEE. This CDR3 has 12 amino acids. The V gene lost 3 bases and the J gene lost 2 bases, with 6 bases spanning the gap. The CDR3 reads CASSSQTYEQYV. CDR3 nucleotide sequence: TGTGCCAGCAGCTCACAAACCTACGAGCAGTACGTC.

The chain uses TRBV6-5 and TRBJ1-3, with a possible D match to TRBD1 (5 bases). The CDR3 consists of 15 residues. V was shortened by 2 bases and J by 0 bases, with 8 bases between the two germline ends. Germline V lookup: CDR1 MNHEY, CDR2 SVGAGI. The CDR3 reads CASSYGARSGNTIYF. The CDR3 DNA follows: TGTGCCAGCAGTTACGGGGCTCGCTCTGGAAACACCATATATTTT.

This rearrangement joins TRBV15 to TRBJ2-7; no definite D call. Per germline, CDR1 LNHNV and CDR2 YYDKDF (reference sequence). This CDR3 contains 15 residues. Trimming stripped 3 bases from V and 3 bases from J, with 15 bases between. The CDR3 DNA sequence: TGTGCCACCAGCAGGCAGGCAGGCCTGAGCTACGAGCAGTACTTC. It codes for CATSRQAGLSYEQYF.

This clonotype was counted only a few times. V and J are TRBV27 and TRBJ2-1, with unresolved D. CDR3 length: 16 amino acids. CDR1 MNHEY and CDR2 SMNVEV come from the germline V gene (reference sequence). V was clipped by 7 bases and J by 3 bases, with 19 bases between them. The CDR3 spells CASNPGWRTDYNEQFF. The CDR3 nucleotides read TGTGCCAGCAACCCTGGGTGGCGGACCGACTACAATGAGCAGTTCTTC.

J is TRBJ1-2 and V is TRBV12-5, with 9 nucleotides matching TRBD1. With V trimmed by 3 bases and J by 4 bases, 3 bases remained unmatched. Looked up from germline, CDR1 is LGHNT and CDR2 is FRNRAP. There are 14 residues in the CDR3. The CDR3 DNA is TGTGCTAGTGGTTTTGACAGGGGGTTCTATGGCTACACCTTC. The encoded protein is CASGFDRGFYGYTF.